Given below is one T cell receptor (beta chain) in context. Using a J-beta primer mix together with a sample-barcoded 5' primer, a second PCR was run for roughly 6 to 11 cycles. Sequencing yielded, for each sample, at least 3 million paired-end reads carrying CDR3. TCRdb itself ran the 5' RACE reads through MiXCR, one entry per CDR3 protein. This table has hundreds of thousands of distinct CDR3 sequences, around 49% appearing once. Germline loops: CDR1 MNHEY, CDR2 SVGEGT. V was shortened by 5 bases and J by 11 bases, with 15 bases between the two germline ends. The CDR3 extends over 12 amino acids. The sample belongs to a study of blood T cells in healthy people across ages.

Sequenced input: blood. This chain joins TRBV6-2 or TRBV6-3 and TRBJ2-5; perhaps TRBD2 as D (6 bases). The origin of this receptor is a woman in her sixties in good health. The CDR3 coding sequence is TGTGCCAGCAGTCCCTCTAGCGTTGAGCAGTACTTC. It translates to CASSPSSVEQYF.